A single sample gave rise to the 21 T cell receptor beta chains below, sequenced in a study of PD-L1 blockade in urothelial cancer. Clones were read by immunoSEQ multiplex PCR, and TCRdb kept only the in-frame ones, dropping some. The sample shows about 24,000 clones, about 83% of them seen only once. This specimen was PBMCs, taken around atezolizumab (anti-PD-L1) treatment. These receptors all come from a man aged 45-65 years with urothelial cancer.

This chain connects TRBV25-1 to TRBJ1-5; D remains ambiguous. The CDR3 has 13 residues. Trimming cost V 6 bases and J 5 bases, with 11 bases left between them. Germline loops: CDR1 MGHDK, CDR2 SYGVNS. Here the CDR3 DNA reads TGTGCCAGCAGGAAAGACACCCATCAGCCCCAGCATTTT. It yields the protein CASRKDTHQPQHF.

V is TRBV2 and J is TRBJ2-7; D might be TRBD1 (5 bases). The V gene lost 7 bases and the J gene lost 3 bases, with 10 bases spanning the gap. CDR1 and CDR2 from the germline V gene are SNHLY and FYNNEI. CDR3 size: 12 residues. The CDR3 loop is CASNAGYYEQYF. CDR3 bases: TGTGCCAGCAATGCAGGGTACTACGAGCAGTACTTC. The full variable domain, completed using reference TRBV2 and TRBJ2-7, is EPEVTQTPSHQVTQMGQEVILRCVPISNHLYFYWYRQILGQKVEFLVSFYNNEISEKSEIFDDQFSVERPDGSNFTLKIRSTKLEDSAMYFCASNAGYYEQYFGPGTRLTVT.

The genes are TRBV30 and TRBJ2-7; D not certain. This CDR3 has 14 amino acids. The germline V and J ends were trimmed by 3 bases and 0 bases, with 12 bases remaining between them. Germline CDR1 is GTSNPN and CDR2 is SVGIG (reference sequence). This CDR3 is CAWSRLGSSYEQYF. The DNA of the CDR3 is TGTGCCTGGAGCAGATTGGGCAGCTCCTACGAGCAGTACTTC.

J is TRBJ1-2 and V is TRBV27; D perhaps matches TRBD1 (5 bases). This CDR3 contains 14 residues. The V gene's germline CDR1 is MNHEY and CDR2 SMNVEV (reference sequence). Trimming removed 2 bases from V and 2 bases from J, with 9 bases in between. The CDR3 DNA is TGTGCCAGCAGTTTACAGGGTGGGAACTATGGCTACACCTTC. This gives the protein CASSLQGGNYGYTF.

The chain is built from TRBV29-1 and TRBJ2-1, with D possibly matching TRBD2 (6 bases). This CDR3 spans 14 amino acids. Germline CDR1 is SQVTM and CDR2 is ANQGSEA. V was shortened by 4 bases and J by 2 bases, with 12 bases between the two germline ends. CDR3 sequence reads: CSVAPGTPYNEQFF. The CDR3 DNA reads as TGCAGCGTTGCCCCCGGGACTCCCTACAATGAGCAGTTCTTC.

The chain carries TRBV21-1 and TRBJ1-1; the D segment call TRBD1 is taken from the table without a DNA check. TRBV21-1 is deemed a pseudogene. The CDR3 sequence is 17 residues long. The CDR3 DNA reads TGTGCCAGCAGCCCCCACCCTAGACAGCCTATGGGCACTGAAGCTTTCTTT. Residues: CASSPHPRQPMGTEAFF.

This clone was recorded only once. The V gene is TRBV28, the J gene TRBJ2-7, with TRBD2 matching over 7 bases. The V segment lost 1 base and the J segment 5 bases; nucleotides outside the gene matches: 5. The CDR3 sequence is 14 residues long. Germline-derived CDR1 and CDR2 are MDHEN and SYDVKM. In DNA, the CDR3 is TGTGCCAGCAGTTTATTTGGCGGGAGCGACGAGCAGTACTTC. Its protein product is CASSLFGGSDEQYF.

The chain recombines TRBV27 with TRBJ2-7, with D possibly being TRBD1 (6 bases). Trimming shortened V by 5 bases and J by 6 bases, and 17 bases separated the two germline ends. The CDR3 has 14 residues. Germline-derived CDR1 and CDR2 are MNHEY and SMNVEV (reference sequence). CDR3 sequence (DNA): TGTGCCAGCAGTGAACAGGGTGTAGGTAGCGAGCAGTACTTC. Residues: CASSEQGVGSEQYF.

The chain is built from TRBV7-9 and TRBJ1-1; no reliable D call. Germline V gives CDR1 SEHNR, CDR2 FQNEAQ (reference sequence). The CDR3 runs 15 residues. Trimming took 4 bases from V and 0 from J, leaving 12 bases between them. The chain's CDR3 is CASSSRVSLNTEAFF. Written as DNA, the CDR3 is TGTGCCAGCAGCTCTCGAGTGAGCTTGAACACTGAAGCTTTCTTT. The whole variable domain, remainder taken from reference TRBV7-9 and TRBJ1-1, is DTGVSQNPRHKITKRGQNVTFRCDPISEHNRLYWYRQTLGQGPEFLTYFQNEAQLEKSRLLSDRFSAERPKGSFSTLEIQRTEQGDSAMYLCASSSRVSLNTEAFFGQGTRLTVV.

This sequence joins TRBV7-9 and TRBJ1-1; D may be TRBD1 (6 bases). Germline V gives CDR1 SEHNR, CDR2 FQNEAQ (reference sequence). V was trimmed by 7 bases and J by 0 bases, leaving 18 bases between them. This CDR3 region has 16 residues. The CDR3 is CASIMPRGQMNTEAFF. The CDR3 coding sequence is TGTGCCAGCATCATGCCCAGGGGCCAAATGAACACTGAAGCTTTCTTT. Using reference TRBV7-9 and TRBJ1-1 for the parts outside the CDR3, the full variable domain is DTGVSQNPRHKITKRGQNVTFRCDPISEHNRLYWYRQTLGQGPEFLTYFQNEAQLEKSRLLSDRFSAERPKGSFSTLEIQRTEQGDSAMYLCASIMPRGQMNTEAFFGQGTRLTVV.

The V call is TRBV19, the J call TRBJ2-5, with a tentative D call TRBD1 (5 bases). CDR1 is LNHDA, CDR2 SQIVND, per germline (reference sequence). The CDR3 covers 13 residues. V was shortened by 3 bases and J by 4 bases, with 9 bases between the two germline ends. This chain's CDR3 is CASSMGRGETQYF. The CDR3 nucleotides are TGTGCCAGTAGTATGGGAAGGGGAGAGACCCAGTACTTC.

The V and J genes are TRBV18 and TRBJ2-2; 7 bases map to TRBD1. V lost 0 bases and J lost 6; bases outside the gene matches: 7. The CDR3 length is 16 residues. The germline CDR1 and CDR2 sequences are KGHSH and LQKENI. For the CDR3, the DNA is TGTGCCAGCTCACCACCACAGGGGCGAGGGTCCGGGGAGCTGTTTTTT. Residues: CASSPPQGRGSGELFF. The whole variable domain, filled in from reference TRBV18 and TRBJ2-2, reads NAGVMQNPRHLVRRRGQEARLRCSPMKGHSHVYWYRQLPEEGLKFMVYLQKENIIDESGMPKERFSAEFPKEGPSILRIQQVVRGDSAAYFCASSPPQGRGSGELFFGEGSRLTVL.

This clone was observed a few times. Here the CDR3 reads CASSLLLRRQYF. CDR3 nucleotide sequence: TGTGCCAGCAGTTTGTTACTGAGGCGGCAGTACTTC. The genes are TRBV28 and TRBJ2-7, with D unclear. V shed 3 bases and J shed 9 bases, with 12 bases lying between them. CDR3 length equals 12 residues. Germline lookup yields CDR1 MDHEN and CDR2 SYDVKM.

The CDR3 DNA sequence: TGTGCCAGCAGCAAGCCGACAGGGCAAGAGACCCAGTACTTC. This translates into CASSKPTGQETQYF. The chain has TRBV7-2 and TRBJ2-5, with 7 bases identical to TRBD1. The CDR3 covers 14 residues. Per the germline V gene, CDR1 is SGHTA and CDR2 is FQGNSA. V gave up 5 bases and J gave up 2 bases; unmatched junction bases: 5.

The chain is built from TRBV6-1 and TRBJ1-2; D is ambiguous. V was trimmed by 0 bases and J by 2 bases, leaving 10 bases between them. This CDR3 is 15 amino acids long. Germline V CDR1 and CDR2: MNHNS, SASEGT. The CDR3 DNA reads as TGTGCCAGCAGTGAAGCCGGGTTGAGGAACTATGGCTACACCTTC. This sequence encodes CASSEAGLRNYGYTF.

In DNA, the CDR3 is TGTGCCAGCAGTCGGACAGGGGGCACAGGACAGCCCCAGCATTTT. Translation gives CASSRTGGTGQPQHF. The V gene is TRBV27, the J gene TRBJ1-5, with TRBD1 matching over 11 bases. Trimming at V came to 5 bases and at J to 7 bases, leaving 7 bases not matched to a gene. Germline-derived CDR1 and CDR2 are MNHEY and SMNVEV (reference sequence). The CDR3 contains 15 residues.

The V and J genes are TRBV7-9 and TRBJ2-5; the D gene is possibly TRBD1 (5 bases). The germline V and J ends were trimmed by 1 base and 0 bases, with 12 bases remaining between them. Germline values: CDR1 SEHNR, CDR2 FQNEAQ (reference sequence). The length of the CDR3 is 16 residues. This CDR3 is CASSLGMGPNQETQYF. The CDR3 DNA follows: TGTGCCAGCAGCTTAGGGATGGGGCCGAACCAAGAGACCCAGTACTTC.

The chain links TRBV10-2 to TRBJ2-7; D remains unclear. Per germline, CDR1 WSHSY and CDR2 SAAADI. The CDR3 has 13 amino acids. V dropped 2 bases and J dropped 6 bases, with 11 bases sitting between them. The CDR3 nucleotides are TGCGCCAGCAGTGAGCCCCCCTCCCTCGAGCAGTACTTC. Amino acid sequence: CASSEPPSLEQYF.

The chain combines TRBV19 with TRBJ2-3; 8 nucleotides line up with TRBD2. The CDR3 is made up of 15 amino acids. CDR1 and CDR2 from the germline V gene are LNHDA and SQIVND (reference sequence). Germline trimming cut 3 bases from V and 1 base from J; bases unmatched to any gene: 3. Here the CDR3 DNA reads TGTGCCAGTAGTATTCGGGGACTAGGCACAGATACGCAGTATTTT. Its translation: CASSIRGLGTDTQYF.

The chain couples TRBV4-2 to TRBJ2-2, with D possibly being TRBD1 (5 bases). Trimming removed 4 bases from V and 6 bases from J, with 15 bases in between. Germline V lookup: CDR1 LGHNA, CDR2 YNFKEQ. The CDR3 runs to 15 residues. CDR3 nucleotides: TGTGCCAGCAGCCCATCCCAGGGCGGTCCCGGGGAGCTGTTTTTT. Amino acid sequence: CASSPSQGGPGELFF.

V is TRBV7-9 and J is TRBJ1-5; D call uncertain. This CDR3 is 13 amino acids long. Trimming cost V 9 bases and J 6 bases, with 15 bases left between them. The germline V gene encodes CDR1 SEHNR and CDR2 FQNEAQ (reference sequence). CDR3 protein: CASNRVEGQPQHF. Written as DNA, the CDR3 is TGTGCCAGTAATCGCGTAGAGGGTCAGCCCCAGCATTTT.